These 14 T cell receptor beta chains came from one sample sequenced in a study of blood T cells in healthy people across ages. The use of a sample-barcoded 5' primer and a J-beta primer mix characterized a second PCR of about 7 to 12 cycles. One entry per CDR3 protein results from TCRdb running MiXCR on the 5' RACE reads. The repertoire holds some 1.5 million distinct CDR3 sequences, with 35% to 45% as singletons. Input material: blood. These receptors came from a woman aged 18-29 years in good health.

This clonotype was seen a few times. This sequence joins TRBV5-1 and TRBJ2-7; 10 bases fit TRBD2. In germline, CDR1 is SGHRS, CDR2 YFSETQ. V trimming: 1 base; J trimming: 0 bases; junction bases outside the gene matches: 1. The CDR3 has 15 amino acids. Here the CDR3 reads CASSLTSGTSYEQYF. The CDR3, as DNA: TGCGCCAGCAGCTTGACTAGCGGGACCTCCTACGAGCAGTACTTC.

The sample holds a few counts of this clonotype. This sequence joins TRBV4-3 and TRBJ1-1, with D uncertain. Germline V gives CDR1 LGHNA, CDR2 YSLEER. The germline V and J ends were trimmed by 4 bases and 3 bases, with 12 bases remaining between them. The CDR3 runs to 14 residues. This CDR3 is CASSLRQEHTEAFF. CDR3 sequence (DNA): TGCGCCAGCAGCCTTAGGCAGGAACACACTGAAGCTTTCTTT.

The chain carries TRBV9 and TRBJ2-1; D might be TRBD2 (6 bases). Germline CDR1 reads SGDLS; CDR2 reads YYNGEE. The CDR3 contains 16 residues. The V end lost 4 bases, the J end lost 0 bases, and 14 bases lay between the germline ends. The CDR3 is CASSPTYGGSYNEQFF. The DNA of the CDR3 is TGTGCCAGCAGCCCCACCTACGGGGGCTCCTACAATGAGCAGTTCTTC.

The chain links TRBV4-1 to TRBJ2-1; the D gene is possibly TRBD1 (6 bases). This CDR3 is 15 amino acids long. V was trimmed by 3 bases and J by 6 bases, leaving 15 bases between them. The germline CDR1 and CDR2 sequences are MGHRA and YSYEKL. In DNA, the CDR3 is TGCGCCAGCAGCCATGGGATGGGGGCGGTCAATGAGCAGTTCTTC. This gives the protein CASSHGMGAVNEQFF.

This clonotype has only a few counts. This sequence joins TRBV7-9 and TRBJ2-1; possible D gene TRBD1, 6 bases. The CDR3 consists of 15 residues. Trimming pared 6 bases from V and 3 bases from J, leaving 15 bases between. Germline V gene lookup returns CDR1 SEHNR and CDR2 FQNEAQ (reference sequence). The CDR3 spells CASRPPAGVYNEQFF. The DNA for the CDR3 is TGTGCCAGCAGGCCTCCTGCAGGGGTCTACAATGAGCAGTTCTTC. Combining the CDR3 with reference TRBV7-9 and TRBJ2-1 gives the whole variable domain DTGVSQNPRHKITKRGQNVTFRCDPISEHNRLYWYRQTLGQGPEFLTYFQNEAQLEKSRLLSDRFSAERPKGSFSTLEIQRTEQGDSAMYLCASRPPAGVYNEQFFGPGTRLTVL.

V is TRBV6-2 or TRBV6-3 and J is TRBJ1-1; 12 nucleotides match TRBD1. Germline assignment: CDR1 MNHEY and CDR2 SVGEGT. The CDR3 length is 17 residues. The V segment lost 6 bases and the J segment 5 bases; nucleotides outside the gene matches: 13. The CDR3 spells CASSKKPGTGGITEAFF. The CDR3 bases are TGTGCCAGCAGCAAAAAACCCGGGACAGGGGGCATTACTGAAGCTTTCTTT.

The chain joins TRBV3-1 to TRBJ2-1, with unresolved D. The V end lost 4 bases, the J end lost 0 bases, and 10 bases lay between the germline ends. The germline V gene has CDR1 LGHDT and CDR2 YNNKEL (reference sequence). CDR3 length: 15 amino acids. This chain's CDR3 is CASSRELSSYNEQFF. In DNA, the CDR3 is TGTGCCAGCAGCCGCGAACTTAGCTCCTACAATGAGCAGTTCTTC.

The CDR3, as DNA: TGTGCCAGCAGCGTCGGTGGGGAAGACTACGTGCAGTACTTC. It codes for CASSVGGEDYVQYF. The chain has TRBV9 and TRBJ2-5, with TRBD2 as a possible D gene (5 bases). Trimming removed 2 bases from V and 11 bases from J, with 19 bases in between. This CDR3 comprises 14 residues. CDR1 and CDR2 (germline): SGDLS, YYNGEE.

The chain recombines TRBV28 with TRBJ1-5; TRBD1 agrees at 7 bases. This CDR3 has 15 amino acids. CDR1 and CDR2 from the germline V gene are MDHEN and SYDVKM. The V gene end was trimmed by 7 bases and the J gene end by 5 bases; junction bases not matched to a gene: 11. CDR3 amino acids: CASISGGGNHQPQHF. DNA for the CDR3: TGTGCCAGCATCTCAGGGGGTGGTAATCATCAGCCCCAGCATTTT.

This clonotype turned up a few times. The CDR3 DNA sequence: TGTGCCAGCAGGCCCTCGAGGGGGAATCAGCCCCAGCATTTT. It translates to CASRPSRGNQPQHF. V gene TRBV6-2 or TRBV6-3 combines with J gene TRBJ1-5; D may be TRBD1 (6 bases). The germline gives CDR1 MNHEY, CDR2 SVGEGT. The CDR3 loop spans 14 amino acids. Deletions cut 6 bases from V and 4 bases from J, with 13 bases between.

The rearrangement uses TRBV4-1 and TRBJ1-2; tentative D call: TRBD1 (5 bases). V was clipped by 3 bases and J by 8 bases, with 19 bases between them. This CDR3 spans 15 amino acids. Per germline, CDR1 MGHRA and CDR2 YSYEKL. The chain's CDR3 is CASSHRGTAERGYTF. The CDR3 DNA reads TGCGCCAGCAGCCATCGAGGGACGGCTGAGCGCGGCTACACCTTC.

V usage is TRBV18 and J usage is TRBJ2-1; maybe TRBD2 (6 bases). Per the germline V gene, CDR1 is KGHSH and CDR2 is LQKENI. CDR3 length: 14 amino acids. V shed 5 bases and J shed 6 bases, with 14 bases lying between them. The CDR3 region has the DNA TGTGCCAGCTCAGCCCGAGGAGGGCCCAATGAGCAGTTCTTC. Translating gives CASSARGGPNEQFF.

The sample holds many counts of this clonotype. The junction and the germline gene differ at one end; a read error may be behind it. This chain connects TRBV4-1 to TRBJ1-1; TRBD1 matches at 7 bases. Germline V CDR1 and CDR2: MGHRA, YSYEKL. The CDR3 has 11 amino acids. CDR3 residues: CASSQGAEAFF. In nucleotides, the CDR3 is TGTGCCAGCAGTCAGGGGGCTGAAGCTTTCTTT.

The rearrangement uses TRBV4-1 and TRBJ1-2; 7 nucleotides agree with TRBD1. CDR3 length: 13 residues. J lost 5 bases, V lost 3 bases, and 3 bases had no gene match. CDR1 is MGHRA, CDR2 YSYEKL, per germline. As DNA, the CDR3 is TGCGCCAGCAGCCACCCGGGACAGTATGGCTACACCTTC. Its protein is CASSHPGQYGYTF.